This T cell receptor (beta chain) was observed in a study of early T cells in non-severe SARS-CoV-2 infection. Across the whole study: Sequenced material consisted of bulk RNA (from unsorted whole blood), and chains were unpaired.

This clonotype appeared many times. Researchers tagged individual cDNA molecules with unique molecular identifiers. Using its own MiXCR run on the 5' RACE reads, TCRdb lists one record per CDR3 protein. Among more than 45,000 distinct CDR3 sequences listed, around 5.6% were seen once. CDR1 MGHDK and CDR2 SYGVNS come from the germline V gene. The CDR3 spans 11 residues. V lost 9 bases, J lost 4 bases, and 9 bases lay in between. Sequenced: whole blood. The chain carries TRBV25-1 and TRBJ2-5; a weak D match, TRBD1 (5 bases). The receptor comes from an adult who was a healthcare worker with PCR-confirmed SARS-CoV-2 infection or an uninfected control (not recorded which). The CDR3: CASGQAETQYF. CDR3 coding DNA: TGTGCCAGTGGACAAGCAGAGACCCAGTACTTC. The full variable domain, completed using reference TRBV25-1 and TRBJ2-5, is EADIYQTPRYLVIGTGKKITLECSQTMGHDKMYWYQQDPGMELHLIHYSYGVNSTEKGDLSSESTVSRIRTEHFPLTLESARPSHTSQYLCASGQAETQYFGPGTRLLVL.